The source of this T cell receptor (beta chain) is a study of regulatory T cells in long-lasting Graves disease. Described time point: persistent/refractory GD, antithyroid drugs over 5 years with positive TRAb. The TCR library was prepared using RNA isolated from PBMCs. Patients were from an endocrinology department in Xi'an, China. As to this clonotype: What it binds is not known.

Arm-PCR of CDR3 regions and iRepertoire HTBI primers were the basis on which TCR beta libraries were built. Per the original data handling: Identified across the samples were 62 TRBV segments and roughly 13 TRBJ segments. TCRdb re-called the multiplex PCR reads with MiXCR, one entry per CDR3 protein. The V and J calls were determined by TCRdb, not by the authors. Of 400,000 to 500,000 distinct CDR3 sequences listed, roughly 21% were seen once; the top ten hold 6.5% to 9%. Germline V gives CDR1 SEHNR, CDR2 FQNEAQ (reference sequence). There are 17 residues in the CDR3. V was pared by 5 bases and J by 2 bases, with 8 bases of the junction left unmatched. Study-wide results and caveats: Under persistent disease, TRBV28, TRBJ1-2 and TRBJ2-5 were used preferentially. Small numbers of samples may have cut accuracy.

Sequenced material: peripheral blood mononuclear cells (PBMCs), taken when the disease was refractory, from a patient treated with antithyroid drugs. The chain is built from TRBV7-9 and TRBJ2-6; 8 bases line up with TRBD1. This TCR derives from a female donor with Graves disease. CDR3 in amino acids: CASSAQTGEPGANVLTF. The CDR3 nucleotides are TGTGCCAGCAGCGCGCAGACAGGGGAGCCTGGGGCCAACGTCCTGACTTTC.